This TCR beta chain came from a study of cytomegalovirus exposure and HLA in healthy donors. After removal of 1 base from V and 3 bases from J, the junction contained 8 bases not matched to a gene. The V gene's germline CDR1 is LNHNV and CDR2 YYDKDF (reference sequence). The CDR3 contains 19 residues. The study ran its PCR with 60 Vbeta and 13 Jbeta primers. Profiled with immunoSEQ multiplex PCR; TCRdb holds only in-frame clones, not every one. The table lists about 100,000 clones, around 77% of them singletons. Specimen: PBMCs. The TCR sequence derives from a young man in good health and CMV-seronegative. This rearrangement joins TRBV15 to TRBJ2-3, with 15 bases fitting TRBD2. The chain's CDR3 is CATSRGGTSGGLVTDTQYF. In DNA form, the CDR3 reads TGTGCCACCAGCAGAGGTGGGACTAGCGGGGGGCTCGTTACAGATACGCAGTATTTT.